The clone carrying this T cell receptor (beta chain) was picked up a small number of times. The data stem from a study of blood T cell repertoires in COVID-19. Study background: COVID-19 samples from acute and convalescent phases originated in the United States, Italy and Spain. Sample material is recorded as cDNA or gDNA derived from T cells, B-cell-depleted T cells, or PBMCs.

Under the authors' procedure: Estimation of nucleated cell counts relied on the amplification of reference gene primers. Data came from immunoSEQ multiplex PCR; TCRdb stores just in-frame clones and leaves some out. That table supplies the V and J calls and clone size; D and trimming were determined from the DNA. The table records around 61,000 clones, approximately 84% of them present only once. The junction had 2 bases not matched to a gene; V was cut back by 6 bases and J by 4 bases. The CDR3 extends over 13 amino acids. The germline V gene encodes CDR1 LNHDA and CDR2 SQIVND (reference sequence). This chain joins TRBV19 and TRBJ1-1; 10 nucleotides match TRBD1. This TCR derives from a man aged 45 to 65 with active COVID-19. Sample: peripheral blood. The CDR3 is CASRWTGGTEAFF. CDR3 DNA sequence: TGTGCCAGTAGATGGACAGGGGGCACTGAAGCTTTCTTT.